This TCR beta chain was obtained from a study of long-term antiretroviral therapy in people with HIV. Across the whole study: Samples from the earliest time points predate the 2015 immediate-ART recommendation by about a decade. General study findings and limits: Clones that had undergone expansion before ART dominated the repertoire at all time points. Post-ART diversity increased but stayed below transplant donor controls.

Note on this clone: No antigen is known for it.

The CDR3 is made up of 12 amino acids. Trimming shortened V by 0 bases and J by 6 bases, and 3 bases separated the two germline ends. The germline CDR1 and CDR2 sequences are MNHNY and SVGAGI (reference sequence). Running of the v3.0 immunoSEQ assay took place at survey level. Data came from immunoSEQ multiplex PCR; TCRdb stores just in-frame clones and leaves some out. The sample records 20,000 to 25,000 clones, less than 80% being singletons. Specimen: unsorted PBMCs, collected 1.1 years before starting antiretroviral therapy. The sequence derives from a woman in her thirties or forties with HIV. The chain uses TRBV6-6 and TRBJ2-1; D not certain. Written as DNA, the CDR3 is TGTGCCAGCAGTTACTCGACCAATGAGCAGTTCTTC. Its protein product is CASSYSTNEQFF.